This T cell receptor (beta chain) was found in a study of tumor and adjacent non-tumor tissue in lung cancer. V was trimmed by 4 bases and J by 2 bases, leaving 19 bases between them. This CDR3 is 16 amino acids long. CDR1 SGHDT and CDR2 YYEEEE come from the germline V gene. This clonotype has a count of ten or more. Its antigen is not identified. RNA was extracted from bulk tissue without any cell sorting. This non-tumor lung sample came from over 3 cm beyond the tumor edge. General study points: TCR diversity was significantly greater in tumor than normal lung tissue.

A modified ARM-PCR protocol with three rounds of nested PCR amplified TCRbeta. TCRdb redid the calling of the multiplex PCR reads with MiXCR, one entry per CDR3 protein. This sample has more than 75,000 distinct CDR3 sequences, with about 80% found just once. Sequencing was done on a sample of distant non-tumor lung tissue. This clonotype was obtained from a man in his 60s with small cell lung cancer. This chain uses TRBV5-6 with TRBJ2-7, with D perhaps being TRBD1 or TRBD2 (6 bases each). CDR3 sequence reads: CASSRGVWALTYEQYF. The CDR3 nucleotides are TGTGCCAGCAGCAGGGGGGTATGGGCCCTAACCTACGAGCAGTACTTC.